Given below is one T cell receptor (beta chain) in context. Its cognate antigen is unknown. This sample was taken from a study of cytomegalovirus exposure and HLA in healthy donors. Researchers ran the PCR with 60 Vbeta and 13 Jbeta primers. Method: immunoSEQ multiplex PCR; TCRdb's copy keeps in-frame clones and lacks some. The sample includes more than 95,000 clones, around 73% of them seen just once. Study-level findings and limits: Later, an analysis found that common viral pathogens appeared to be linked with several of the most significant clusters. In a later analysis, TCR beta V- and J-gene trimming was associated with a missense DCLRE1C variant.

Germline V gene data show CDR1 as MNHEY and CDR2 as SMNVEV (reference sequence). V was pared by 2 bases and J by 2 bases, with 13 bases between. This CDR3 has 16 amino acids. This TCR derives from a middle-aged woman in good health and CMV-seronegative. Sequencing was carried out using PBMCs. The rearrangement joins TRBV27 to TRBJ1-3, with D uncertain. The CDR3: CASSLRGGGTGNTIYF. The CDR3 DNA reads TGTGCCAGCAGTTTAAGAGGAGGAGGCACTGGAAACACCATATATTTT.